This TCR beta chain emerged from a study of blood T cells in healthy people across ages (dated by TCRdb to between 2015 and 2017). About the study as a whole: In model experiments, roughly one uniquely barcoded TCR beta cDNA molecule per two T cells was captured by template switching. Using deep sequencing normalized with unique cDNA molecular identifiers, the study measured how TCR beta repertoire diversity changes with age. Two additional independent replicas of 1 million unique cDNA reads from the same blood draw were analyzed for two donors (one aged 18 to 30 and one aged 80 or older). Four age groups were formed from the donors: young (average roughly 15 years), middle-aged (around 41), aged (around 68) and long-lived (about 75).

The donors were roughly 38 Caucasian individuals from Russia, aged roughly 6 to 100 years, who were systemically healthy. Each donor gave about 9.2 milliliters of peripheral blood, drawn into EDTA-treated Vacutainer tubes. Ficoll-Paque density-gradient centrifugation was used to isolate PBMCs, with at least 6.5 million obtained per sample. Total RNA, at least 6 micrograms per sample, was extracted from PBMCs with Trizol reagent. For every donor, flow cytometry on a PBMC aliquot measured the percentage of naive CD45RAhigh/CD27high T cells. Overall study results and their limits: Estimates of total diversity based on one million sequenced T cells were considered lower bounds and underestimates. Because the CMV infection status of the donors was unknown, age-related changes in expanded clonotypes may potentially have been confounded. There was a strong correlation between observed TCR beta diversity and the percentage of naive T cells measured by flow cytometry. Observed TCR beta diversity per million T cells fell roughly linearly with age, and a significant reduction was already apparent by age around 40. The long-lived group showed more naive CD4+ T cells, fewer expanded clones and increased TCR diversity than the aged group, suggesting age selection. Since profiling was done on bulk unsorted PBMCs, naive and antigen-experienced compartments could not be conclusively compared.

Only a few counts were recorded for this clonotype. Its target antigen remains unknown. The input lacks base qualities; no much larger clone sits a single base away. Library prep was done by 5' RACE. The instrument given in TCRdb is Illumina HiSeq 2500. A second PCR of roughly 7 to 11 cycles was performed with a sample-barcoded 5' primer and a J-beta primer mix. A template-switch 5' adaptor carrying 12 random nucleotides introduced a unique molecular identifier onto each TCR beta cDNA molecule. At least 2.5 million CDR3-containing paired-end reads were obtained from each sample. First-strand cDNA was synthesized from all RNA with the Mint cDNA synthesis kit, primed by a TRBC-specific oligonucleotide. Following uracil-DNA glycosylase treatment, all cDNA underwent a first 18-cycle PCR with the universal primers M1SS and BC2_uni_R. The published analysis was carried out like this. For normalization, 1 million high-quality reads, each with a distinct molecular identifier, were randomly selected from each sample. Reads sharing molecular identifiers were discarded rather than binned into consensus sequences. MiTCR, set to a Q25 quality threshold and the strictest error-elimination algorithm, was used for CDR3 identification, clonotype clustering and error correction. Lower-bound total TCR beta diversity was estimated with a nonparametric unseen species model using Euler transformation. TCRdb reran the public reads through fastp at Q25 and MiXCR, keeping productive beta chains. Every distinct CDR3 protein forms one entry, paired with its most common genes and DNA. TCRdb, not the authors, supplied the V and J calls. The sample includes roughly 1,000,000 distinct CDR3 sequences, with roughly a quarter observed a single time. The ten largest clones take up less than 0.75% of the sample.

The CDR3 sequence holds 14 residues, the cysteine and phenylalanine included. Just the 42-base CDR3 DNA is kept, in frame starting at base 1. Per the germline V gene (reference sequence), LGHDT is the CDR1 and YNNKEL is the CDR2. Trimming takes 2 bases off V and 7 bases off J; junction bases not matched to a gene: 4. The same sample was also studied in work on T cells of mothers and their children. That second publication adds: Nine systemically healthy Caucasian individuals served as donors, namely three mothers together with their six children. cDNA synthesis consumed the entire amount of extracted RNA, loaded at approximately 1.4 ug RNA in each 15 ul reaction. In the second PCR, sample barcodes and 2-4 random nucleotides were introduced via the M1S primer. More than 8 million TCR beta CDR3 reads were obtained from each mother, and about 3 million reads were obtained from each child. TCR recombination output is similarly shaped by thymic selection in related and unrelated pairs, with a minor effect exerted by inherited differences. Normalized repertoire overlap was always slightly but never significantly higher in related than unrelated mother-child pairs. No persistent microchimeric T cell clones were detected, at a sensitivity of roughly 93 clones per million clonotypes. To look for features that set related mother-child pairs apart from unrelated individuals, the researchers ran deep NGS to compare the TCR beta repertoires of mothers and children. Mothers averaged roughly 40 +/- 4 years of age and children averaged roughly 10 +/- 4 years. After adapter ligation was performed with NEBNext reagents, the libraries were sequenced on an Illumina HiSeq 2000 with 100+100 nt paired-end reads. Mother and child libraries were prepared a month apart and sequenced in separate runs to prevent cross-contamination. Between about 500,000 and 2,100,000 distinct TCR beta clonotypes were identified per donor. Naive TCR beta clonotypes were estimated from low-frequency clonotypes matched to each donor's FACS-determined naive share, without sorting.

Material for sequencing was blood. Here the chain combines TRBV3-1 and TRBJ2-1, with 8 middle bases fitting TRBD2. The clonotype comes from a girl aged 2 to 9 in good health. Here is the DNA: TGTGCCAGCAGCCAACTCGGGGGGGCGAATGAGCAGTTCTTC. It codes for CASSQLGGANEQFF.